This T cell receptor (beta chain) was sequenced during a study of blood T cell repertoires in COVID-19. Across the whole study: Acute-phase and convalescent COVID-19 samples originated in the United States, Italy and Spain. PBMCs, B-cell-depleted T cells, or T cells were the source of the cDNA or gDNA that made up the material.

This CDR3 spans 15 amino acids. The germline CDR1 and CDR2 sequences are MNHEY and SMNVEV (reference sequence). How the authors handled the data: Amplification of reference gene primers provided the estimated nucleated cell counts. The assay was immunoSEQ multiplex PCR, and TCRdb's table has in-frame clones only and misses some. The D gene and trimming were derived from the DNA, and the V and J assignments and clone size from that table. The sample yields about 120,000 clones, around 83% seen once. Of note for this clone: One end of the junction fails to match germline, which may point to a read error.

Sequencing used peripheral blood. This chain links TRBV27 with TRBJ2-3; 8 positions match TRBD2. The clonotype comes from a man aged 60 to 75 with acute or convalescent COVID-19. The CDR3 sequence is CASSFRREARFPLSF. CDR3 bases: TGTGCCAGCAGTTTTCGGCGGGAGGCCCGTTTCCCCCTGTCTTTT.